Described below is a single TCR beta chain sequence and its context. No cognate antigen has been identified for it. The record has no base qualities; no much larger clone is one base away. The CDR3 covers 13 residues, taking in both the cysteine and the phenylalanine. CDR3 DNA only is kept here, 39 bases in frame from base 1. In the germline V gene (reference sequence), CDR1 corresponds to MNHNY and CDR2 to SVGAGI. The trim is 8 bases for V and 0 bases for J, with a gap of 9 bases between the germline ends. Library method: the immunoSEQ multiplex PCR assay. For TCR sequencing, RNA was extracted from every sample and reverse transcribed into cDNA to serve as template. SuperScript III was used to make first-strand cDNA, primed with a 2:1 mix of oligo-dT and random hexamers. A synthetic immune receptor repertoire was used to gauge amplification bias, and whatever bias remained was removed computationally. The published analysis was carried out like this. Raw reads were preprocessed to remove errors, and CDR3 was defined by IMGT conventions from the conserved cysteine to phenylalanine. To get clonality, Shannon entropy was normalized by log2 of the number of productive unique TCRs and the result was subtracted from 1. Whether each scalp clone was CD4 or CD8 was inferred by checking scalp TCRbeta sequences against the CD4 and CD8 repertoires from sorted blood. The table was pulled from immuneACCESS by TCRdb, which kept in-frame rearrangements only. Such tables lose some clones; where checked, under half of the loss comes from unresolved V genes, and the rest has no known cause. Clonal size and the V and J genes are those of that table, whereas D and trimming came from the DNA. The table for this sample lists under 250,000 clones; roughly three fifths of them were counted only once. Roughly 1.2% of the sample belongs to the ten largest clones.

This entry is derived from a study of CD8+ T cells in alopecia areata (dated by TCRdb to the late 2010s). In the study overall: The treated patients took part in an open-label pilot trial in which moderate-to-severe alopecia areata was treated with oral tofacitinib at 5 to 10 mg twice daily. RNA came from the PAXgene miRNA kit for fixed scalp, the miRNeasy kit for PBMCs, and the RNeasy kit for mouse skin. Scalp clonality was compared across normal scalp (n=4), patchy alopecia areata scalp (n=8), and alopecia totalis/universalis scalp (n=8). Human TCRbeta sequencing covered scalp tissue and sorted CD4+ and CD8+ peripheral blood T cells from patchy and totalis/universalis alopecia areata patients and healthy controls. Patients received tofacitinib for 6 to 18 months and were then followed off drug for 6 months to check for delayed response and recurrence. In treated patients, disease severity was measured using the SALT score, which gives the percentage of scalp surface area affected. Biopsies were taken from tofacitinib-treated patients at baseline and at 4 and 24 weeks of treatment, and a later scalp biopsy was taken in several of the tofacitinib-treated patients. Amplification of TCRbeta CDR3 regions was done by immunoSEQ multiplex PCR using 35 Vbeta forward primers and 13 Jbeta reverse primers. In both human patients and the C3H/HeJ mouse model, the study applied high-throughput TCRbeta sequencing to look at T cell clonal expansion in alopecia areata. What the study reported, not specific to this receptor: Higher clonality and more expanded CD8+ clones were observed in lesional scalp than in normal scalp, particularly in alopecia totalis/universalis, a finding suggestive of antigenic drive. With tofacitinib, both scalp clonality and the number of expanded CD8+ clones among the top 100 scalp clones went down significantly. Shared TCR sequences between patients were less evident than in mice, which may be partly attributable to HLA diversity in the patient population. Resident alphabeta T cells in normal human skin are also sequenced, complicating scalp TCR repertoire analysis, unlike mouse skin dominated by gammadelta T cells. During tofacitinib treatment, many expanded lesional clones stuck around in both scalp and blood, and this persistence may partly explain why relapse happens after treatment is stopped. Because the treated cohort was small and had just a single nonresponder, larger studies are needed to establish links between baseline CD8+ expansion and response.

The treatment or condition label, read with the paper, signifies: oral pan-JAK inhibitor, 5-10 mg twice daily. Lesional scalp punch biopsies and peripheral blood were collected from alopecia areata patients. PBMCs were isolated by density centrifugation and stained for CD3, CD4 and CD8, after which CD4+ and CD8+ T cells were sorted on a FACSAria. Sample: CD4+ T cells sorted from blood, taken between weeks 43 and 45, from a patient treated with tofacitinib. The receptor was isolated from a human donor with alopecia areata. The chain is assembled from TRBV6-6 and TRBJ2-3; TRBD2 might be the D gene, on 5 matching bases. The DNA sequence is TGTGCCAGCGGGTGGACTAGCACAGATACGCAGTATTTT. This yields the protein CASGWTSTDTQYF.